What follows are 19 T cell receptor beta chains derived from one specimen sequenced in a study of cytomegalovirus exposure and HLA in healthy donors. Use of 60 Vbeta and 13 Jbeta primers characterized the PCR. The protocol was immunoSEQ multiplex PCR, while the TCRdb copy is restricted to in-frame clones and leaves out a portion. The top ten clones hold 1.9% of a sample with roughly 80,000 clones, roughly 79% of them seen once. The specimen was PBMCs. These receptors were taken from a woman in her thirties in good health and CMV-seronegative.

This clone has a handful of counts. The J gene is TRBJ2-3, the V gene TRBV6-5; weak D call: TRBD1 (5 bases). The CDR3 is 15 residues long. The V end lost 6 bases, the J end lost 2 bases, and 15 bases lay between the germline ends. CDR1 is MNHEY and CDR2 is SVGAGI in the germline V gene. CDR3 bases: TGTGCCAGCAGCCATAGTATGACAGTCACAGATACGCAGTATTTT. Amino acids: CASSHSMTVTDTQYF.

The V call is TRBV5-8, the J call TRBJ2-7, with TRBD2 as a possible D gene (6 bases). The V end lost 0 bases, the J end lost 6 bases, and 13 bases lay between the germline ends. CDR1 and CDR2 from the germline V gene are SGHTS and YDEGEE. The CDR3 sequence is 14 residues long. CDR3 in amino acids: CASSLGAGTGEQYF. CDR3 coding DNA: TGTGCCAGCAGCTTGGGGGCGGGGACGGGCGAGCAGTACTTC.

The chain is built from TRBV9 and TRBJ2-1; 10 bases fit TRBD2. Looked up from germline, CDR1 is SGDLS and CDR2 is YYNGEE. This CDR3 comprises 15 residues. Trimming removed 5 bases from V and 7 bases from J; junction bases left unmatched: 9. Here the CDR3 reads CASSSSGTSVNEQFF. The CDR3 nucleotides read TGTGCCAGCAGTTCTTCCGGGACTAGCGTGAATGAGCAGTTCTTC.

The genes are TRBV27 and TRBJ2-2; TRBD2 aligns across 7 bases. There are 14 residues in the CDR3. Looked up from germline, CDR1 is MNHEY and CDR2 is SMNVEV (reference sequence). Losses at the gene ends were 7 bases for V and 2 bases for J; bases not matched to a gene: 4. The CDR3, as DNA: TGTGCCAGCACCAAGGGACTAAACACCGGGGAGCTGTTTTTT. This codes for CASTKGLNTGELFF.

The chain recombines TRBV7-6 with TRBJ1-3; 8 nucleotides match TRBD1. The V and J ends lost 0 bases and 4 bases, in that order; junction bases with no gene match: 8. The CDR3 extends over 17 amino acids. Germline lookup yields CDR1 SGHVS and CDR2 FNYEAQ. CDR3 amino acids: CASSLALQGAVGNTIYF. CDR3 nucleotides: TGTGCCAGCAGCTTAGCGTTGCAGGGGGCCGTCGGAAACACCATATATTTT.

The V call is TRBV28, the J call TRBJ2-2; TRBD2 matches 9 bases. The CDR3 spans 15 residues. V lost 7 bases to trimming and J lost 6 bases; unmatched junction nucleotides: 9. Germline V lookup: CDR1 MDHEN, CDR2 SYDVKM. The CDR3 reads CASIDRGGRAGELFF. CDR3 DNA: TGTGCCAGCATTGACCGGGGCGGGAGGGCCGGGGAGCTGTTTTTT.

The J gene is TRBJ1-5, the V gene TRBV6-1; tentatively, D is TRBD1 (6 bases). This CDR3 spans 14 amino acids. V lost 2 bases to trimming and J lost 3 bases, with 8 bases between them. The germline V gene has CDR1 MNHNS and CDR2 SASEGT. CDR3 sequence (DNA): TGTGCCAGCAGTGAAAGGGGGTACAATCAGCCCCAGCATTTT. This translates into CASSERGYNQPQHF.

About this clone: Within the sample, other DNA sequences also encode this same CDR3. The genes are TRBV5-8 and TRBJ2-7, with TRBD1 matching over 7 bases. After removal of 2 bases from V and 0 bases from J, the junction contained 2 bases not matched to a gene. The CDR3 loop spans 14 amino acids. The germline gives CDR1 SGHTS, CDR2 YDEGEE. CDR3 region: CASSLGTDSYEQYF. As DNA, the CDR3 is TGTGCCAGCAGCTTAGGGACAGACTCCTACGAGCAGTACTTC.

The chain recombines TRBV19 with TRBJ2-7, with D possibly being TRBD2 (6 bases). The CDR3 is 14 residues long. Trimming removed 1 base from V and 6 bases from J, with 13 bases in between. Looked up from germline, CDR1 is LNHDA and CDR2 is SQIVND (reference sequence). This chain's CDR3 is CASSIAGSIGEQYF. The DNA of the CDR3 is TGTGCCAGTAGTATAGCCGGGAGTATTGGCGAGCAGTACTTC.

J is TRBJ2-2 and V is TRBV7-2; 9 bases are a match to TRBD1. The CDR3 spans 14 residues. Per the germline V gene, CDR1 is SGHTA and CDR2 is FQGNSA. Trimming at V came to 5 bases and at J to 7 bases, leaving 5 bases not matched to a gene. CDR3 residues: CASSRDRVDGELFF. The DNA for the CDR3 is TGTGCCAGCAGCCGGGACAGGGTGGACGGGGAGCTGTTTTTT.

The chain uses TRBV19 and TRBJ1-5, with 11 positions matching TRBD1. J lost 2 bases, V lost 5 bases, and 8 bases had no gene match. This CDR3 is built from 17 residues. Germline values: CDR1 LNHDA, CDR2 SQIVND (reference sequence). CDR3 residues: CASSLRDRGSGNQPQHF. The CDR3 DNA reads TGTGCCAGTAGTCTCCGGGACAGGGGGTCGGGCAATCAGCCCCAGCATTTT.

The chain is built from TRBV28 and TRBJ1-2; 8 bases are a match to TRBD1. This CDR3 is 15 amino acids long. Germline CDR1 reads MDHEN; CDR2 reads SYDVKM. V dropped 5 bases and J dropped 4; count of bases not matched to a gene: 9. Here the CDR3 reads CASSLRTGFPYGYTF. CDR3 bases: TGTGCCAGCAGTCTCCGGACAGGGTTTCCCTATGGCTACACCTTC.

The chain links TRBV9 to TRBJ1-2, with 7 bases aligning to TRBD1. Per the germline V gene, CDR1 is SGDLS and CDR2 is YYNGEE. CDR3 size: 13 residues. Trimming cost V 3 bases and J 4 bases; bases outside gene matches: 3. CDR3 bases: TGTGCCAGCAGCGCCGGACAGGTCTATGGCTACACCTTC. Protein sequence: CASSAGQVYGYTF.

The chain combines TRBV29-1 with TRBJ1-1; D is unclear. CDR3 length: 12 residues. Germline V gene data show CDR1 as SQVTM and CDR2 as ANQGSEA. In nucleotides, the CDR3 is TGCAGTGTGCGGGCGGGCCACACTGAAGCTTTCTTT. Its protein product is CSVRAGHTEAFF.

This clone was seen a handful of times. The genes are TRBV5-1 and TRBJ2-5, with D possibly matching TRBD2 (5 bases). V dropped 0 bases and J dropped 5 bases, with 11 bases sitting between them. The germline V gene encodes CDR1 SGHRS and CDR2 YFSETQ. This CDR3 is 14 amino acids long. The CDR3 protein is CASSLDAGTETQYF. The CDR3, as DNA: TGCGCCAGCAGCTTGGACGCGGGTACTGAGACCCAGTACTTC.

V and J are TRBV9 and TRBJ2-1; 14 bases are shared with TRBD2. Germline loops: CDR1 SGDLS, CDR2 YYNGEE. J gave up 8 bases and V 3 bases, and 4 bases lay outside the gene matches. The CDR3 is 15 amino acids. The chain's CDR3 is CASSAGTSGSDEQFF. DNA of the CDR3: TGTGCCAGCAGCGCCGGGACTAGCGGGAGTGATGAGCAGTTCTTC.

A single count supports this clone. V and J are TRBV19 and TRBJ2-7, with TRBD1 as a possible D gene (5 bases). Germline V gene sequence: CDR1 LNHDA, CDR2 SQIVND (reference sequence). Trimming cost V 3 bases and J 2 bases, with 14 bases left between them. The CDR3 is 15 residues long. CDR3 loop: CASSIRQSGTYEQYF. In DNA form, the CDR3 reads TGTGCCAGTAGTATTAGACAGTCAGGGACCTACGAGCAGTACTTC.

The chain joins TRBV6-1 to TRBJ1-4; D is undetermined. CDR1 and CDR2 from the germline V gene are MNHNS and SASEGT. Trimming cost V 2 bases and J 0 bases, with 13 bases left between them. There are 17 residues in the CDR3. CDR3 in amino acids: CASSERDTFATNEKLFF. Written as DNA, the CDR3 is TGTGCCAGCAGTGAACGGGATACTTTTGCAACTAATGAAAAACTGTTTTTT.

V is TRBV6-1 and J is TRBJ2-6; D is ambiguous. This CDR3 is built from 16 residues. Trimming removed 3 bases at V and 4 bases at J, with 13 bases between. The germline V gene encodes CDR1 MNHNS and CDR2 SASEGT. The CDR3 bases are TGTGCCAGCAGTGATCCACAAGCGACGGGGGCCAACGTCCTGACTTTC. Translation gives CASSDPQATGANVLTF.